This T cell receptor (beta chain) came from a study of blood T cell repertoires in COVID-19. As for the study in general: In each case, the material was cDNA or gDNA derived from T cells, B-cell-depleted T cells, or PBMCs.

The CDR3 extends over 13 amino acids. V was clipped by 4 bases and J by 9 bases, with 15 bases between them. Germline V lookup: CDR1 MNHEY, CDR2 SVGAGI. Generated by immunoSEQ multiplex PCR, the TCRdb table keeps only in-frame clones and is missing some. This sample has over 300,000 clones, with 90% found just once. The sequence was collected from a man aged 18 to 29 with active or convalescent COVID-19. Material: peripheral blood. V is TRBV6-5 and J is TRBJ1-2, with D unresolved. The CDR3 region has the DNA TGTGCCAGCAGTTTTTCCGGCGACAATAGCTACACCTTC. Translating it yields CASSFSGDNSYTF.